Listed here is a single T cell receptor (beta chain). Its antigen is not yet known. No much larger clone exists at a distance of one base, and base qualities are not known. These data originate in a study of blood T cell repertoires in COVID-19 (TCRdb year 2020). As for the study more broadly: The collaborator samples originated in the United States, Italy and Spain and spanned the acute and convalescent phases of COVID-19. The prospective study material was composed of cDNA or gDNA derived from T cells, B-cell-depleted T cells, or PBMCs. The dataset comprised deeply sampled blood TCRbeta repertoires from subjects exposed to, actively infected with, or recovered from COVID-19. The repertoires were released in a freely available public database intended as a resource for research on the immune response to SARS-CoV-2. Samples came from the ongoing ImmuneRACE study (first 160 participants) plus 1,254 subjects from 6 global collaborators. A de-identified subject ID, COVID-19 status, age in years and sex were almost always included in the sample metadata. Where available, HLA class I and class II types were obtained from metadata supplied by the sample provider rather than from assay-based typing. The study at large found these results: How much clinical and demographic metadata was included differed by source and by participant, and the metadata was provided uncurated.

Its CDR3 holds 15 amino acids, cysteine through phenylalanine. Only the CDR3 region is kept as DNA, spanning 45 bases read in frame from base 1. V is cut by 7 bases and J by 5 bases, and the space between the germline ends is 20 bases. The germline V gene (reference sequence) gives CDR1 as SEHNR and CDR2 as FQNEAQ. Collaborating institutions collected whole blood in K2EDTA tubes following their own protocols. For TCRbeta analysis, collaborators shipped samples as frozen whole blood, isolated PBMCs, or DNA extracted from either of those sample types. TCRbeta CDR3 regions were amplified from genomic DNA by means of the immunoSEQ Assay, a bias-controlled multiplex PCR. The original methods were these. Within the assay, amplification of reference gene primers was used to estimate how many nucleated cells each sample contained. To quantify the absolute abundance of each unique TCRbeta CDR3 rearrangement, sequence reads were collapsed and filtered. Productive Simpson clonality was computed per sample as the square root of Simpson's diversity index over productive rearrangements. What TCRdb holds here is the immuneACCESS table cut down to in-frame rearrangements. Part of the clones is not present; checked against another copy, under half of the missing clones reflect an unresolved V gene, and the others are unexplained. V and J calls and clone size are as listed in that table; D and trimming were resolved from the DNA. The sample table holds a few hundred thousand clones, of which roughly 88% were seen once. Jointly, the top ten make up under 3.5% of the sample.

The chain joins TRBV7-9 to TRBJ1-1, with the D gene uncertain. The sequencing sample was made of peripheral blood. The receptor comes from a woman aged 25-40 years with active or convalescent COVID-19. The DNA sequence is given as TGTGCCAGCACCCCGACCCCGGGGTTGGGGACTGAAGCTTTCTTT. Its product reads: CASTPTPGLGTEAFF.